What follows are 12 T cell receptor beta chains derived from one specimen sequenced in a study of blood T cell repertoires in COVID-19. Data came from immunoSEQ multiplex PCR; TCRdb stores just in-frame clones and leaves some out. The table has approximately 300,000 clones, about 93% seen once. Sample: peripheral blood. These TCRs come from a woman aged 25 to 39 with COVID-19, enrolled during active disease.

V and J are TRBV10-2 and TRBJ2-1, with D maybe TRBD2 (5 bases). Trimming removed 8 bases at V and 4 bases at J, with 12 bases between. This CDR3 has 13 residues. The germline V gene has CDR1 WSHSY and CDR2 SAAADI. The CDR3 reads CASGGRTYNEQFF. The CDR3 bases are TGCGCCAGCGGCGGAAGGACTTACAATGAGCAGTTCTTC.

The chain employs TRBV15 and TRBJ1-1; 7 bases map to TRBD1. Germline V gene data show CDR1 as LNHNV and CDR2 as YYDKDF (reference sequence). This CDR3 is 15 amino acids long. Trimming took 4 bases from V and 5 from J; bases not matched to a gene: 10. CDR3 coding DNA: TGTGCCACCAGCATGACAGGGTCCCGGGGGACTGAAGCTTTCTTT. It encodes CATSMTGSRGTEAFF. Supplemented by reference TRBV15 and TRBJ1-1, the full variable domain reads DAMVIQNPRYQVTQFGKPVTLSCSQTLNHNVMYWYQQKSSQAPKLLFHYYDKDFNNEADTPDNFQSRRPNTSFCFLDIRSPGLGDTAMYLCATSMTGSRGTEAFFGQGTRLTVV.

The CDR3 spells CATSVLPAQNTGELFF. CDR3 bases: TGTGCCACCAGTGTACTTCCAGCGCAAAACACCGGGGAGCTGTTTTTT. J is TRBJ2-2 and V is TRBV24-1; D is undetermined. The CDR3 has 16 amino acids. Germline-derived CDR1 and CDR2 are KGHDR and SFDVKD. V dropped 5 bases and J dropped 2 bases, with 14 bases sitting between them.

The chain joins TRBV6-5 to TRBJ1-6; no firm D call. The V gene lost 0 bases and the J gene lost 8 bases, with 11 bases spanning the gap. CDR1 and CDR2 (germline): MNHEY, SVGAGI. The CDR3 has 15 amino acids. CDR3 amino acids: CASSYSFRDDSPLHF. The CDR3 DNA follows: TGTGCCAGCAGTTACTCGTTCCGGGATGATTCACCCCTCCACTTT.

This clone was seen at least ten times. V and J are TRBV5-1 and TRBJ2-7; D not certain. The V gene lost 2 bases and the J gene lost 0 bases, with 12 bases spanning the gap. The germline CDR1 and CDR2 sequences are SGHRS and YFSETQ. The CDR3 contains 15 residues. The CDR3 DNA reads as TGCGCCAGCAGCTTAGGAGCCTCCCTCTCCTACGAGCAGTACTTC. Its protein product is CASSLGASLSYEQYF. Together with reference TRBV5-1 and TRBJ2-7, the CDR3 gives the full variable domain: KAGVTQTPRYLIKTRGQQVTLSCSPISGHRSVSWYQQTPGQGLQFLFEYFSETQRNKGNFPGRFSGRQFSNSRSEMNVSTLELGDSALYLCASSLGASLSYEQYFGPGTRLTVT.

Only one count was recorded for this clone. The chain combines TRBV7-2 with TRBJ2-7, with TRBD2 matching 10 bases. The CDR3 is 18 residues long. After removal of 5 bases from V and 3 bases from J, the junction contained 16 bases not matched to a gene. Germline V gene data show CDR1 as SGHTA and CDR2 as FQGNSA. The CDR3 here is CASSPASEREGRIYEQYF. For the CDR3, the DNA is TGTGCCAGCAGCCCAGCGAGCGAGCGGGAGGGCCGGATCTACGAGCAGTACTTC. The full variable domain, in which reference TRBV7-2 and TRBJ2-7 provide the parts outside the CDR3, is GAGVSQSPSNKVTEKGKDVELRCDPISGHTALYWYRQSLGQGLEFLIYFQGNSAPDKSGLPSDRFSAERTGGSVSTLTIQRTQQEDSAVYLCASSPASEREGRIYEQYFGPGTRLTVT.

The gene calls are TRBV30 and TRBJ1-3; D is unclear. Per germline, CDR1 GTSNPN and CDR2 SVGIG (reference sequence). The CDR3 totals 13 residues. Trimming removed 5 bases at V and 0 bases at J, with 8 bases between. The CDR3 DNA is TGTGCCTGGGACCCGAGCTCTGGAAACACCATATATTTT. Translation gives CAWDPSSGNTIYF. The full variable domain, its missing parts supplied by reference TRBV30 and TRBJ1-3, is SQTIHQWPATLVQPVGSPLSLECTVEGTSNPNLYWYRQAAGRGLQLLFYSVGIGQISSEVPQNLSASRPQDRQFILSSKKLLLSDSGFYLCAWDPSSGNTIYFGEGSWLTVV.

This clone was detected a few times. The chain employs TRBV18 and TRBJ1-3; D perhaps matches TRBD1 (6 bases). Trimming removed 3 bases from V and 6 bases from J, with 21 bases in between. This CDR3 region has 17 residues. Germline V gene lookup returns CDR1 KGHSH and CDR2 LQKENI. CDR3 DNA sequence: TGTGCCAGCTCACCGACAGGAGGTTTTCGTAAAGAAAACACCATATATTTT. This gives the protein CASSPTGGFRKENTIYF.

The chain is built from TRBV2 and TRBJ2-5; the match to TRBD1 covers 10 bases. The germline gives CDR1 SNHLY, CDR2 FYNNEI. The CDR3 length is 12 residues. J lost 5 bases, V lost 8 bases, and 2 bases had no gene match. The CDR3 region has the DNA TGTGCCAGCGGACAGGGGGGGGAGACCCAGTACTTC. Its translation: CASGQGGETQYF.

CDR3 protein: CATSRGQGFPSTNEKLFF. CDR3 DNA: TGTGCCACCAGCAGGGGACAGGGTTTCCCTTCAACTAATGAAAAACTGTTTTTT. This chain uses TRBV15 with TRBJ1-4, with 9 bases lining up with TRBD1. The V gene end was trimmed by 3 bases and the J gene end by 0 bases; junction bases not matched to a gene: 8. The CDR3 has 18 amino acids. Germline CDR1 LNHNV, CDR2 YYDKDF (reference sequence).

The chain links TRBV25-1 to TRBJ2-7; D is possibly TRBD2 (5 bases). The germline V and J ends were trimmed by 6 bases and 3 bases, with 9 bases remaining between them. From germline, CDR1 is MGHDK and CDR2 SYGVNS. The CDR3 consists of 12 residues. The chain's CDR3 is CASRRADYEQYF. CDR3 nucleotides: TGTGCCAGCAGGAGGGCGGACTACGAGCAGTACTTC.

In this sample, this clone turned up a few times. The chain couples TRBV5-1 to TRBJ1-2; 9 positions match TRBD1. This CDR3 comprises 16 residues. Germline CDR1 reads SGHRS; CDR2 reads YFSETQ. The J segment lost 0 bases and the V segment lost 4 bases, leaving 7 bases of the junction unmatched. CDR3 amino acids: CASSHTQGAPNYGYTF. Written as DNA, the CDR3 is TGCGCCAGCAGCCATACACAGGGGGCGCCTAACTATGGCTACACCTTC.